This TCR beta chain comes out of a study of blood T cells in healthy people across ages. Drawn from each donor were 8.5 to 10 milliliters of peripheral blood. Findings of the study overall: Using unsorted PBMCs precluded a conclusive naive versus antigen-experienced comparison.

CDR3 length: 14 amino acids. Germline CDR1 SGHTA, CDR2 FQGNSA. V was trimmed by 5 bases and J by 8 bases, leaving 16 bases between them. The authors ran a second PCR of about 7 to 12 cycles using a sample-barcoded 5' primer and a J-beta primer mix. In TCRdb, the 5' RACE reads were re-called with MiXCR into one record per CDR3 protein. The table includes over 1,500,000 distinct CDR3 sequences, roughly 50% detected once. Concerning this clonotype: Its cognate antigen is unknown.

The sequenced sample consisted of blood. This clonotype was obtained from a woman in her thirties or forties in good health. This chain uses TRBV7-2 with TRBJ2-1; no clear D gene. The CDR3 nucleotides are TGTGCCAGCAGCCCGTCCCGGTTCCCCGATGAGCAGTTCTTC. Protein product: CASSPSRFPDEQFF.